This T cell receptor (beta chain) comes out of a study of technical replicates of blood from a handful of donors. CDR1 and CDR2 (germline): LNHNV, YYDKDF (reference sequence). The CDR3 has 13 amino acids. The V and J ends lost 4 bases and 6 bases, in that order; junction bases with no gene match: 2. The data were produced by immunoSEQ multiplex PCR, yet TCRdb's version contains in-frame clones alone and is incomplete. Among more than 65,000 clones listed, around 94% were seen once. The sequence was collected from a human donor in good health. Sample: T cells isolated from PBMCs. V is TRBV15 and J is TRBJ1-2, with 10 bases that match TRBD1. Here the CDR3 reads CATSIGTGDGYTF. The CDR3 region has the DNA TGTGCCACCAGCATCGGGACAGGGGATGGCTACACCTTC.